This is a list of T cell receptor beta chains from one sample in a study of radiotherapy plus CTLA-4 blockade in lung cancer. Produced via immunoSEQ multiplex PCR; TCRdb's table is partial and in-frame only. The sample holds tens of thousands of clones; around 80% are singletons and the top ten take roughly 10%. Here the sequenced sample was peripheral blood, taken from a patient treated with radiotherapy plus ipilimumab. The receptors stem from a human donor with non-small cell lung cancer who had a complete response to radiotherapy plus ipilimumab. The CDR3 runs from the conserved cysteine through the conserved F or W. The D gene is left open where the match is weak. The size entry is marked missing in some rows and otherwise reads once, few, many or a size class.

cdr3_aa cdr3_nt clone_size v_call d_call j_call
CSVERESTDTQYF TGCAGCGTTGAGAGGGAGAGCACAGATACGCAGTATTTT NA TRBV29-1 NA TRBJ2-3
CASSLRGMQSQETQYF TGTGCCAGTAGTCTCAGGGGGATGCAATCCCAAGAGACCCAGTACTTC NA TRBV19 TRBD1 TRBJ2-5
CASSLRRETQYF TGTGCCAGCAGCCTTAGGCGAGAGACCCAGTACTTC NA TRBV7-2 NA TRBJ2-5
CASSIGQSGEAFF TGCGCCAGCAGCATCGGGCAATCCGGTGAAGCTTTCTTT NA TRBV5-1 NA TRBJ1-1
CASSSPRALHF TGTGCCAGCAGTTCCCCTAGGGCCCTCCACTTT NA TRBV28 NA TRBJ1-6
CASSPRGRDQPQHF TGTGCCAGCTCACCCCGGGGCAGGGATCAGCCCCAGCATTTT NA TRBV18 NA TRBJ1-5
CASSSERGGYNEQFF TGTGCCAGCAGTTCCGAGCGGGGGGGGTACAATGAGCAGTTCTTC NA TRBV2 TRBD2 TRBJ2-1
CASSDTRTGGGTDTQYF TGTGCCAGCAGTGACACGAGGACAGGGGGAGGGACAGATACGCAGTATTTT NA TRBV25-1 TRBD1 TRBJ2-3
CASSSPLGEKLFF TGTGCCAGCAGCTCTCCCTTGGGGGAAAAACTGTTTTTT NA TRBV7-9 NA TRBJ1-4
CSHDRGRYEQYF TGCAGCCATGACAGGGGTCGGTACGAGCAGTACTTC NA TRBV29-1 TRBD1 TRBJ2-7
CAWSAGAGNTIYF TGTGCCTGGAGTGCGGGTGCTGGAAACACCATATATTTT NA TRBV30 NA TRBJ1-3
CASSSGQRLIMSNQPQHF TGTGCCAGCAGTTCGGGACAACGGTTGATTATGAGCAATCAGCCCCAGCATTTT NA TRBV28 NA TRBJ1-5
CASSVSRQPQHF TGTGCCAGTAGTGTTTCTCGTCAGCCCCAGCATTTT once TRBV19 NA TRBJ1-5
CASSPGDPGANYGYTF TGTGCCAGCAGCCCAGGGGACCCTGGAGCTAACTATGGCTACACCTTC NA TRBV7-9 NA TRBJ1-2
CASSYSGAAGNGYTF TGTGCCAGCAGTTACTCGGGGGCGGCGGGAAATGGCTACACCTTC NA TRBV6-5 NA TRBJ1-2
CSVERQGPYGYTF TGCAGCGTTGAGAGACAGGGCCCCTATGGCTACACCTTC NA TRBV29-1 TRBD1 TRBJ1-2
CASSLYRGIETQYF TGTGCCAGCAGTTTATACAGGGGGATAGAGACCCAGTACTTC NA TRBV28 TRBD1 TRBJ2-5
CASIRSGRMAGELFF TGTGCCAGCATTAGAAGCGGGAGAATGGCCGGGGAGCTGTTTTTT once TRBV27 TRBD2 TRBJ2-2
CASSIGGGGYEQYF TGTGCCAGTAGTATAGGCGGGGGGGGCTACGAGCAGTACTTC NA TRBV19 TRBD2 TRBJ2-7
CSVEIAGLFYGYNEQFF TGCAGCGTTGAGATAGCGGGGTTATTTTATGGCTACAATGAGCAGTTCTTC few TRBV29-1 TRBD2 TRBJ2-1
CASSPTPDSRGETQYF TGTGCCAGCTCACCGACACCGGATTCGCGGGGAGAGACCCAGTACTTC NA TRBV18 NA TRBJ2-5
CATQFGDSYNEQFF TGTGCCACCCAATTCGGGGACTCATACAATGAGCAGTTCTTC NA TRBV6-5 NA TRBJ2-1
CASSLSGLAAKNIQYF TGTGCCAGCAGTTTATCGGGACTAGCGGCTAAAAACATTCAGTACTTC NA TRBV28 TRBD2 TRBJ2-4
CAWRAGGNYGYTF TGTGCCTGGAGGGCCGGGGGGAACTATGGCTACACCTTC NA TRBV30 NA TRBJ1-2
CASSLIGEGASTDTQYF TGTGCCAGCAGCTTAATCGGTGAAGGGGCAAGCACAGATACGCAGTATTTT NA TRBV7-6 NA TRBJ2-3
CASSSSGTTGGEQFF TGTGCCAGCAGCTCTAGCGGCACCACGGGGGGGGAGCAGTTCTTC NA TRBV7-2 TRBD2 TRBJ2-1
CASRRSGDTGANVLTF TGTGCCAGCAGGCGAAGCGGGGACACTGGGGCCAACGTCCTGACTTTC NA TRBV5-4 NA TRBJ2-6
CAIRRTNTEAFF TGTGCCATCCGAAGGACGAACACTGAAGCTTTCTTT NA TRBV6-1 NA TRBJ1-1
CASSGQEFREKLFF TGTGCCAGTAGCGGGCAGGAGTTCCGGGAAAAACTGTTTTTT NA TRBV19 NA TRBJ1-4
CASSYSSKAHESYTF TGTGCCAGCAGTTACTCGAGTAAGGCGCACGAAAGCTACACCTTC NA TRBV6-5 NA TRBJ1-2
CAISEKRQSNEKLFF TGTGCCATCAGTGAGAAACGGCAGAGTAATGAAAAACTGTTTTTT NA TRBV10-3 NA TRBJ1-4
CAITGGDSANTGELFF TGTGCCATCACCGGAGGGGACAGCGCGAACACCGGGGAGCTGTTTTTT NA TRBV10-3 NA TRBJ2-2
CASTRQGLGNEQFF TGTGCCAGCACTCGACAGGGGCTCGGGAATGAGCAGTTCTTC NA TRBV6-5 TRBD1 TRBJ2-1
CSVEGRGRGPYGYTF TGCAGCGTTGAAGGTCGGGGGCGGGGGCCCTATGGCTACACCTTC few TRBV29-1 NA TRBJ1-2
CASSTGGSQPQHF TGTGCCAGCAGCACAGGGGGCAGTCAGCCCCAGCATTTT NA TRBV7-9 TRBD1 TRBJ1-5
CASSLNQGALNTEAFF TGTGCCAGCAGCTTAAACCAGGGGGCACTGAACACTGAAGCTTTCTTT few TRBV7-9 TRBD1 TRBJ1-1
CASSPPGRYGYTF TGTGCCAGCAGTCCTCCAGGCAGATATGGCTACACCTTC NA TRBV6-5 NA TRBJ1-2
CASSPEGGSGYTF TGTGCCAGCAGCCCCGAGGGGGGCTCTGGCTACACCTTC NA TRBV5-4 NA TRBJ1-2
CASSQRDKSNYGYTF TGCGCCAGCAGCCAGAGGGACAAGAGTAACTATGGCTACACCTTC once TRBV4-1 NA TRBJ1-2
CASSIGAGVYYGYTF TGTGCCAGTAGTATAGGGGCAGGGGTTTACTATGGCTACACCTTC few TRBV19 NA TRBJ1-2